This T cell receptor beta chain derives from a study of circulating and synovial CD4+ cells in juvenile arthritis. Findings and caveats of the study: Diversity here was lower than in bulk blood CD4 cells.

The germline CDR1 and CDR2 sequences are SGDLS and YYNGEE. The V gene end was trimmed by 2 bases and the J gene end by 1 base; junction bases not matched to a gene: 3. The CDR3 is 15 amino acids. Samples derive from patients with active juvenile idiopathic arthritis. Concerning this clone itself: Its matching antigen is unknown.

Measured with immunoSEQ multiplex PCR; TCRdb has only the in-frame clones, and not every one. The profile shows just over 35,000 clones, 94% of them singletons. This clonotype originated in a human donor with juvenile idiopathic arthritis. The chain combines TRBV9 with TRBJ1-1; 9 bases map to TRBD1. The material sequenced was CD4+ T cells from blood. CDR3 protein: CASSVGQGTNTEAFF. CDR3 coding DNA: TGTGCCAGCAGCGTCGGACAGGGGACGAACACTGAAGCTTTCTTT.